The rows below give T cell receptor beta chains drawn from one sample of a study of T cell changes during pregnancy in multiple sclerosis. Profiling relied on immunoSEQ multiplex PCR, and the TCRdb table lists in-frame clones only, not all of them. The repertoire holds over 50,000 clones, with around nine tenths as singletons. Sequences were obtained from peripheral blood from another person, used as feeder cells. The source is a human donor whose cells served as feeder cells for cultures in a pregnancy study. Each CDR3 is given without its conserved first and last residue.

J	V	CDR3
TRBJ1-5	TRBV7-2	ASSFRQGDNQPQH
TRBJ2-1	TRBV5-1	ASSLGLAGGYNEQF
TRBJ2-6	TRBV5-4	ASSLTLAGDSGANVLT
TRBJ1-2	TRBV5-4	ASSLEFGGGYGYT
TRBJ2-4	TRBV5-1	ASSLSDITVAKNIQY
TRBJ1-5	TRBV7-9	ASSLQTGMPNQPQH
TRBJ1-2	TRBV7-6	ASSLAEGGYGYT
TRBJ1-5	TRBV19	ASSGQSNQPQH
TRBJ1-2	TRBV5-8	ASSPTGGWDYGYT
TRBJ2-4	TRBV19	ASGIAKNIQY
TRBJ1-3	TRBV6-1	ASSEVGNTIY
TRBJ1-2	TRBV7-9	ASSLAPGPHGYT
TRBJ2-5	TRBV7-6	ASSRPAETQY
TRBJ1-1	TRBV5-1	ASRGGEDTEAF
TRBJ1-2	TRBV18	ASSPQANYGYT
TRBJ1-1	TRBV9	ASSASPQGTAF
TRBJ1-6	TRBV9	ASSPSVSSYNSPLH
TRBJ2-3	TRBV11-2	ASSFGQPSTDTQY